The 20 T cell receptor beta chains below all came from one sample that was sequenced in a study of cytotoxic CD8 clonotypes in ibrutinib-treated CLL. The method was immunoSEQ multiplex PCR; TCRdb's version includes in-frame clones alone and lacks a portion of them. The table shows under 200,000 clones, with roughly 80% occurring only once. The sequences come from PBMCs, collected after 12 months of ibrutinib treatment. Receptors were obtained from a human donor with chronic lymphocytic leukemia.

The rearrangement uses TRBV30 and TRBJ1-6; 12 bases align to TRBD1. The CDR3 is 17 residues long. J gave up 3 bases and V 2 bases, and 5 bases lay outside the gene matches. In germline, CDR1 is GTSNPN, CDR2 SVGIG (reference sequence). The CDR3 loop reads CAWSPGTGGFYNSPLHF. The CDR3 nucleotides are TGTGCCTGGAGTCCAGGGACAGGGGGCTTCTATAATTCACCCCTCCACTTT.

The chain carries TRBV19 and TRBJ1-5; D not certain. The V end lost 0 bases, the J end lost 5 bases, and 8 bases lay between the germline ends. CDR1 and CDR2 from the germline V gene are LNHDA and SQIVND (reference sequence). The CDR3 contains 14 residues. CDR3 nucleotides: TGTGCCAGTAGTATAGAGGCTCACCATCAGCCCCAGCATTTT. The encoded protein is CASSIEAHHQPQHF.

This clone showed up just once. The V and J genes are TRBV28 and TRBJ1-3, with 7 bases fitting TRBD1. In germline, CDR1 is MDHEN, CDR2 SYDVKM. The CDR3 runs to 17 residues. Losses at the gene ends were 1 base for V and 2 bases for J; bases not matched to a gene: 8. Here the CDR3 reads CASSLSSPGGPGNTIYF. The CDR3 DNA reads TGTGCCAGCAGTTTATCCTCGCCAGGGGGACCTGGAAACACCATATATTTT.

The V gene is TRBV4-3, the J gene TRBJ2-1; TRBD2 matches 9 bases. The CDR3 sequence is 16 residues long. Germline trimming cut 0 bases from V and 5 bases from J; bases unmatched to any gene: 5. CDR1 LGHNA and CDR2 YSLEER come from the germline V gene. The CDR3 loop reads CASSQEAGGRHNEQFF. CDR3 in DNA: TGCGCCAGCAGCCAAGAAGCGGGAGGAAGGCACAATGAGCAGTTCTTC.

This clone was counted ten times or more. The chain uses TRBV5-1 and TRBJ2-7, with 10 bases identical to TRBD1. The length of the CDR3 is 15 residues. The V and J ends lost 3 bases and 1 base, in that order; junction bases with no gene match: 4. CDR1 and CDR2 (germline): SGHRS, YFSETQ. Here the CDR3 reads CASSWGQGSSYEQYF. The CDR3 coding sequence is TGCGCCAGCAGCTGGGGACAGGGGTCGTCCTACGAGCAGTACTTC.

This rearrangement joins TRBV4-2 to TRBJ2-3; 12 bases align to TRBD2. Losses at the gene ends were 0 bases for V and 4 bases for J; bases not matched to a gene: 11. CDR1 and CDR2 (germline): LGHNA, YNFKEQ. The length of the CDR3 is 19 residues. CDR3 region: CASSQEVGLAGGPSDTQYF. The CDR3 DNA reads TGTGCCAGCAGCCAAGAGGTGGGGCTAGCGGGGGGGCCTTCAGATACGCAGTATTTT.

V is TRBV19 and J is TRBJ1-2; D is perhaps TRBD1 (6 bases). This CDR3 region has 15 residues. Trimming took off 1 base at V and 4 bases at J, with 13 bases between the two ends. The germline gives CDR1 LNHDA, CDR2 SQIVND (reference sequence). CDR3 sequence: CASSIVSQGSYGYTF. The DNA of the CDR3 is TGTGCCAGTAGTATAGTATCACAGGGAAGCTATGGCTACACCTTC.

The J gene is TRBJ1-2, the V gene TRBV6-5; no clear D gene. From germline, CDR1 is MNHEY and CDR2 SVGAGI. The CDR3 runs 13 residues. V was cut by 0 bases and J by 4 bases, with 6 bases left in between. The CDR3 coding sequence is TGTGCCAGCAGTTACTCTACGTCCTATGGCTACACCTTC. Protein: CASSYSTSYGYTF.

The V call is TRBV7-2, the J call TRBJ2-1, with D unresolved. The germline V gene has CDR1 SGHTA and CDR2 FQGNSA. The CDR3 consists of 13 residues. The V end lost 7 bases, the J end lost 1 base, and 8 bases lay between the germline ends. The CDR3 DNA sequence: TGTGCCAGCACCCGATTTTCCTACAATGAGCAGTTCTTC. Its translation: CASTRFSYNEQFF. Full variable domain (outside the CDR3, taken from reference TRBV7-2 and TRBJ2-1): GAGVSQSPSNKVTEKGKDVELRCDPISGHTALYWYRQSLGQGLEFLIYFQGNSAPDKSGLPSDRFSAERTGGSVSTLTIQRTQQEDSAVYLCASTRFSYNEQFFGPGTRLTVL.

The chain couples TRBV5-1 to TRBJ1-5; D gene ambiguous. Germline CDR1 and CDR2: SGHRS and YFSETQ. The CDR3 sequence is 16 residues long. V dropped 0 bases and J dropped 1 base, with 11 bases sitting between them. CDR3 DNA: TGCGCCAGCAGCTTGGGAGTCCGGGGAAGCAATCAGCCCCAGCATTTT. Translation: CASSLGVRGSNQPQHF.

V usage is TRBV7-9 and J usage is TRBJ2-2; D is unclear. Germline V gives CDR1 SEHNR, CDR2 FQNEAQ (reference sequence). The CDR3 runs 14 residues. Trimming shortened V by 3 bases and J by 3 bases, and 8 bases separated the two germline ends. CDR3: CASSFFRDTGELFF. Written as DNA, the CDR3 is TGTGCCAGCAGCTTCTTTCGGGACACCGGGGAGCTGTTTTTT.

The rearrangement uses TRBV7-9 and TRBJ1-2, with D possibly TRBD1 on 5 matching bases. Germline V gene sequence: CDR1 SEHNR, CDR2 FQNEAQ (reference sequence). The CDR3 covers 13 residues. Trimming left V 4 bases short and J 10 bases short, with 16 bases between. This CDR3 is CASSYGTREDYTF. Here the CDR3 DNA reads TGTGCCAGCAGCTACGGGACCCGCGAGGACTACACCTTC.

This sequence joins TRBV7-2 and TRBJ2-2; D could derive from TRBD1 or TRBD2 (5 bases each). Trimming shortened V by 1 base and J by 5 bases, and 11 bases separated the two germline ends. The CDR3 runs to 15 residues. Germline CDR1 reads SGHTA; CDR2 reads FQGNSA. In DNA form, the CDR3 reads TGTGCCAGCAGCTTAGATCGGGGCTGGACCGGGGAGCTGTTTTTT. Encoded protein: CASSLDRGWTGELFF.

This chain joins TRBV29-1 and TRBJ1-3; 8 nucleotides agree with TRBD1. Germline assignment: CDR1 SQVTM and CDR2 ANQGSEA. The CDR3 runs to 14 residues. V gave up 1 base and J gave up 6 bases; unmatched junction bases: 5. The CDR3 bases are TGCAGCGTTGAAGCAGGACAGGGAATAAACACCATATATTTT. The encoded protein is CSVEAGQGINTIYF.

The rearrangement uses TRBV7-8 and TRBJ1-5, with D possibly TRBD1 on 5 matching bases. Germline values: CDR1 SGHVS, CDR2 FQNEAQ. The CDR3 consists of 15 residues. V gave up 5 bases and J gave up 6 bases, with 17 bases separating them. The CDR3 spells CASSHRVGGGQPQHF. CDR3 sequence (DNA): TGTGCCAGCAGCCACCGTGTGGGGGGAGGTCAGCCCCAGCATTTT.

The chain is built from TRBV7-9 and TRBJ2-1, with 8 bases aligning to TRBD1. Per germline, CDR1 SEHNR and CDR2 FQNEAQ (reference sequence). V was clipped by 2 bases and J by 13 bases; unmatched bases: 10. The CDR3 runs 14 residues. CDR3 DNA sequence: TGTGCCAGCAGCTTAACCCAGGGGGCGAGATTTCAGTTCTTC. This encodes CASSLTQGARFQFF.

The J gene is TRBJ1-1, the V gene TRBV28; D is undetermined. The germline CDR1 and CDR2 sequences are MDHEN and SYDVKM. Trimming took 6 bases from V and 3 from J, leaving 14 bases between them. CDR3 length equals 14 residues. The CDR3 DNA reads as TGTGCCAGCAGCCGGTCGTTCGCCTACACTGAAGCTTTCTTT. Its translation: CASSRSFAYTEAFF. The whole variable domain, filled in from reference TRBV28 and TRBJ1-1, reads DVKVTQSSRYLVKRTGEKVFLECVQDMDHENMFWYRQDPGLGLRLIYFSYDVKMKEKGDIPEGYSVSREKKERFSLILESASTNQTSMYLCASSRSFAYTEAFFGQGTRLTVV.

The chain combines TRBV7-9 with TRBJ1-1; tentative D call: TRBD1 (5 bases). Trimming stripped 4 bases from V and 7 bases from J, with 13 bases between. The CDR3 consists of 13 residues. Germline CDR1 SEHNR, CDR2 FQNEAQ (reference sequence). CDR3 loop: CASSSPSGREAFF. CDR3 bases: TGTGCCAGCAGCTCCCCTTCGGGGCGTGAAGCTTTCTTT.

This clone has only a few counts. The same CDR3 can be traced to other DNA sequences in this sample. The CDR3 DNA reads as TGTGCCAGCAGCCTACAGGGCGCTAACTATGGCTACACCTTC. Translating gives CASSLQGANYGYTF. V gene TRBV28 combines with J gene TRBJ1-2, with a weak D call TRBD1 (6 bases). The CDR3 loop spans 14 amino acids. Per germline, CDR1 MDHEN and CDR2 SYDVKM. V gave up 6 bases and J gave up 0 bases, with 11 bases separating them.

This chain connects TRBV29-1 to TRBJ2-5; the D gene is possibly TRBD1 (6 bases). The germline V gene encodes CDR1 SQVTM and CDR2 ANQGSEA. Trimming removed 7 bases from V and 2 bases from J, with 14 bases in between. The CDR3 has 13 residues. The CDR3 DNA is TGCAGCGCCCACAGGGATATACAAGAGACCCAGTACTTC. As protein: CSAHRDIQETQYF.